The source of this T cell receptor beta chain is a study of blood T cell repertoires in COVID-19. Study background: Specimens from acute and convalescent COVID-19 originated in the United States, Italy and Spain.

Produced via immunoSEQ multiplex PCR; TCRdb's table is partial and in-frame only. Of about 110,000 clones detected, about 87% appear once; the ten largest clones hold less than 8%. V was cut by 5 bases and J by 1 base, with 8 bases left in between. The CDR3 is made up of 13 amino acids. Germline CDR1 and CDR2: WNHNN and SYGVQD (reference sequence). The chain couples TRBV10-1 to TRBJ1-1; D is unresolved. Sequenced input: peripheral blood. The sequence was obtained from a woman aged 45-65 years with acute or convalescent COVID-19. The CDR3 is CASSREGNTEAFF. The CDR3 DNA follows: TGCGCCAGCAGTCGGGAGGGGAACACTGAAGCTTTCTTT.